This TCR beta chain was recovered during a study of Ad26.COV2.S vaccination and SARS-CoV-2 variants. In the study overall: Dosing was one shot or two shots 56 days apart. Study results and limitations: Researchers reported similar non-spike TCR breadth in vaccine and placebo recipients. Placebo recipients showed lower spike-specific TCR breadth than vaccinees.

Notes on this clone: Its antigen is still unknown.

Germline V lookup: CDR1 LNHDA, CDR2 SQIVND (reference sequence). V was pared by 3 bases and J by 2 bases, with 16 bases of the junction left unmatched. This CDR3 spans 20 amino acids. The protocol was immunoSEQ multiplex PCR, while the TCRdb copy is restricted to in-frame clones and leaves out a portion. The data contain approximately 400,000 clones, 83% of them singletons. Treatment defined: about 20 received Ad26.COV2.S at low or high dose, single or two shots; about 5 received placebo; per-sample allocation not given. Repertoires come from day 63 after the first vaccine or placebo injection. Based in Boston, the donor was an adult of 18-55 years.

J is TRBJ2-5 and V is TRBV19; 12 bases align to TRBD2. The source of this sequence is a person aged 18-65 years who received the Ad26.COV2.S COVID-19 vaccine or a placebo. The material sequenced was peripheral blood, taken in a trial of Ad26.COV2.S vaccine versus placebo. CDR3 sequence reads: CASSIYFEASGRELQETQYF. The CDR3 nucleotides read TGTGCCAGTAGTATTTATTTCGAGGCTAGCGGGAGGGAATTACAAGAGACCCAGTACTTC.